This T cell receptor beta chain was sequenced in a study of T cells in Graves' hyperthyroidism and ophthalmopathy. With respect to this clonotype: Antigen: not known. At one end, the junction sequence differs from germline, possibly due to a read error.

Study-level findings and limits: Before onset, by a median of around 6.1 months, the model predicted ophthalmopathy.

The source material, RNA transcripts, was used to amplify TCR beta CDR3 regions. The primer set for the first-round RT-PCR of the TCR CDR3 was HTBI. TCRdb analysed the multiplex PCR reads with MiXCR anew, one entry per CDR3 protein. Among 50,000 to 60,000 distinct CDR3 sequences listed, around half were seen once. The study excluded patients with uncontrolled infection, other autoimmune disease, pregnancy or lactation. This sequence originates from a woman aged 30 to 39 with Graves' ophthalmopathy. The sample taken for sequencing was blood.

The CDR3 DNA sequence: TGTACCAGTAGTATCCGGGCCGCCTACGAGCGGTACTTC. Amino acids: CTSSIRAAYERYF. This chain joins TRBV19 and TRBJ2-7; no reliable D call. The CDR3 covers 13 residues. Germline V gene lookup returns CDR1 LNHDA and CDR2 SQIVND (reference sequence).